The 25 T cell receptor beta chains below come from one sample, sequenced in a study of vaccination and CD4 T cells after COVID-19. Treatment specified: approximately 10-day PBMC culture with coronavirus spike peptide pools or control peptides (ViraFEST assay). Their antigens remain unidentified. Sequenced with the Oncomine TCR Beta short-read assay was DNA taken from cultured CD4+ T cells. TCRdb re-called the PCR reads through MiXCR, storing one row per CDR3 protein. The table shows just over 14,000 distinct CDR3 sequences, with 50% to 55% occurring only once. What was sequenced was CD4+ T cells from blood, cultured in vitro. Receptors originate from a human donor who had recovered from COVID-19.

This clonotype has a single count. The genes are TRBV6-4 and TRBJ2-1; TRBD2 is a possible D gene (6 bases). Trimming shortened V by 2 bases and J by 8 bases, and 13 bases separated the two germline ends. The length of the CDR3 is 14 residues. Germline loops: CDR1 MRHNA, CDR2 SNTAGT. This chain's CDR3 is CASSDGTPWDEQFF. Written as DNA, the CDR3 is TGTGCCAGCAGTGACGGGACTCCCTGGGATGAGCAGTTCTTC.

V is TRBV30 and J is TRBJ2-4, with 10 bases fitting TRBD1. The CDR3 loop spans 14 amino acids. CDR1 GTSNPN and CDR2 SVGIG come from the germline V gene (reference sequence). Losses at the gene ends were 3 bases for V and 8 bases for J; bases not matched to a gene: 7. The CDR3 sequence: CAWRETGGADIQYF. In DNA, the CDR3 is TGTGCCTGGAGGGAGACAGGGGGCGCGGACATTCAGTACTTC.

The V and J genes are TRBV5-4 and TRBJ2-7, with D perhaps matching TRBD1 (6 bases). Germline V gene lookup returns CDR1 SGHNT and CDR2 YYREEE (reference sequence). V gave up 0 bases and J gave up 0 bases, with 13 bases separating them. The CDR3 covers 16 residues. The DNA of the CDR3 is TGTGCCAGCAGCTTGGAAATTCGGACAGTCTCCTACGAGCAGTACTTC. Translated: CASSLEIRTVSYEQYF. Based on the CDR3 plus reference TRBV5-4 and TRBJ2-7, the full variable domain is ETGVTQSPTHLIKTRGQQVTLRCSSQSGHNTVSWYQQALGQGPQFIFQYYREEENGRGNFPPRFSGLQFPNYSSELNVNALELDDSALYLCASSLEIRTVSYEQYFGPGTRLTVT.

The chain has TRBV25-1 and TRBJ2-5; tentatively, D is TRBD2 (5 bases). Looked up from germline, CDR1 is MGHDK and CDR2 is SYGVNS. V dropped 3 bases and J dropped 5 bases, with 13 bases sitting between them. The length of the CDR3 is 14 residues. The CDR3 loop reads CASSEAGIVETQYF. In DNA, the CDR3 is TGTGCCAGCAGTGAGGCCGGGATTGTGGAGACCCAGTACTTC.

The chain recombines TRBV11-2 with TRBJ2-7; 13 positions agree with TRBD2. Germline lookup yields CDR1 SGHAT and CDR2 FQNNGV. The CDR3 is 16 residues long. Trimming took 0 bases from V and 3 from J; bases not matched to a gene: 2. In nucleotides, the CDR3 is TGTGCCAGCAGCTTAGATAGACTAGCGGGAGGCTACGAGCAGTACTTC. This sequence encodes CASSLDRLAGGYEQYF.

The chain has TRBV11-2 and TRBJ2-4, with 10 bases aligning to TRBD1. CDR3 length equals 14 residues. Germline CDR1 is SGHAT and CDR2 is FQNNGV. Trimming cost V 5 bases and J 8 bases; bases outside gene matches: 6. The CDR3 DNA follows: TGTGCCAGCAGCCAGACAGGGGGCGAGTACATTCAGTACTTC. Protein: CASSQTGGEYIQYF. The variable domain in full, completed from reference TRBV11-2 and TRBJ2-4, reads EAGVAQSPRYKIIEKRQSVAFWCNPISGHATLYWYQQILGQGPKLLIQFQNNGVVDDSQLPKDRFSAERLKGVDSTLKIQPAKLEDSAVYLCASSQTGGEYIQYFGAGTRLSVL.

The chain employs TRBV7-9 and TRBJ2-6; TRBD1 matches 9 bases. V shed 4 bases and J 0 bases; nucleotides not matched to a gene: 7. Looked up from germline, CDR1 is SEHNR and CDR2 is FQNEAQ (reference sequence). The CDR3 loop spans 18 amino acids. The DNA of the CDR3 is TGTGCCAGCAGCTCCACAGGGGGCGATGGCTCTGGGGCCAACGTCCTGACTTTC. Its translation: CASSSTGGDGSGANVLTF.

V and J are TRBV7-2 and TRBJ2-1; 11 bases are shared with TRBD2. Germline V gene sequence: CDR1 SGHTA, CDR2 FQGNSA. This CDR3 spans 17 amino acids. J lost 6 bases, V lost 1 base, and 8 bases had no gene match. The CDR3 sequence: CASSLVSGTSGANEQFF. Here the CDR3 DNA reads TGTGCCAGCAGCTTAGTATCGGGGACTAGCGGAGCCAATGAGCAGTTCTTC.

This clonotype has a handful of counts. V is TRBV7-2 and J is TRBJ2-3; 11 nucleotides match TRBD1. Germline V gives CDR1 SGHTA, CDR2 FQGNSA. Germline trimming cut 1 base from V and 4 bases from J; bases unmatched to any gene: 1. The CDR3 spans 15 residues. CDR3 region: CASSLVGQGADTQYF. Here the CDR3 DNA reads TGTGCCAGCAGCTTAGTGGGACAGGGGGCAGATACGCAGTATTTT.

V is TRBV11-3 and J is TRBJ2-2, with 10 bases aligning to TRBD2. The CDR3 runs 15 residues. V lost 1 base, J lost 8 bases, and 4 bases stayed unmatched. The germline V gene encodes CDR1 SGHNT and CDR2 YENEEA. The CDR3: CASSLGGTSAGELFF. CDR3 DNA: TGTGCCAGCAGCTTAGGCGGGACTAGCGCGGGGGAGCTGTTTTTT.

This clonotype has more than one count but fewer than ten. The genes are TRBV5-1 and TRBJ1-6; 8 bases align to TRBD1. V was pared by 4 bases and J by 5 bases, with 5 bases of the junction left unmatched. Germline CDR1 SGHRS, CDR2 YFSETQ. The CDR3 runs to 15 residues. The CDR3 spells CASSVGQVDNSPLHF. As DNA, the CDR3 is TGCGCCAGCAGCGTGGGACAGGTGGATAATTCACCCCTCCACTTT.

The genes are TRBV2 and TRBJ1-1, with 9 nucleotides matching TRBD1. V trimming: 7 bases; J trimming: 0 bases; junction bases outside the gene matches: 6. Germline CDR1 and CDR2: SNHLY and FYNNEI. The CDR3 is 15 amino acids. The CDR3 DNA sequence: TGTGCCAGCATCCGACAGGGGGGATTGAACACTGAAGCTTTCTTT. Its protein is CASIRQGGLNTEAFF. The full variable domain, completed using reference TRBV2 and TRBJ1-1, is EPEVTQTPSHQVTQMGQEVILRCVPISNHLYFYWYRQILGQKVEFLVSFYNNEISEKSEIFDDQFSVERPDGSNFTLKIRSTKLEDSAMYFCASIRQGGLNTEAFFGQGTRLTVV.

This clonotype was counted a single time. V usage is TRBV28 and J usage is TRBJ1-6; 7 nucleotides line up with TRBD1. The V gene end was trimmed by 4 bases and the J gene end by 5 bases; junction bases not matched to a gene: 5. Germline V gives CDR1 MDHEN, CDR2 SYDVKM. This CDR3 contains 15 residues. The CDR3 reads CASSCRQGNNSPLHF. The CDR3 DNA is TGTGCCAGCAGTTGCAGACAGGGCAATAATTCACCCCTCCACTTT.

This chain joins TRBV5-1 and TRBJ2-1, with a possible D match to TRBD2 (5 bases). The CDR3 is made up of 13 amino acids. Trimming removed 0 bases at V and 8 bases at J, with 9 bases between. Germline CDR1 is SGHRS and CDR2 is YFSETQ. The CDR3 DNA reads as TGCGCCAGCAGCTTGGAAGAGGGCGATGAGCAGTTCTTC. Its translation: CASSLEEGDEQFF.

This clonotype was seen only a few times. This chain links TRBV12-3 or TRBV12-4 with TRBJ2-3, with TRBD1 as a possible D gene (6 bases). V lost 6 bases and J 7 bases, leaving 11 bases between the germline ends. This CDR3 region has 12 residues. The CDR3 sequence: CASRKQGHTQYF. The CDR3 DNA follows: TGTGCCAGCAGGAAACAGGGACATACGCAGTATTTT.

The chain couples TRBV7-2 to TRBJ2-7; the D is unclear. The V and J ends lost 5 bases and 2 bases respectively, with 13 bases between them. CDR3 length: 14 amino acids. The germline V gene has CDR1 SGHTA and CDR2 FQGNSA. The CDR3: CASSPEEGPYEQYF. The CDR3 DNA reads TGTGCCAGCAGCCCGGAAGAAGGGCCCTACGAGCAGTACTTC.

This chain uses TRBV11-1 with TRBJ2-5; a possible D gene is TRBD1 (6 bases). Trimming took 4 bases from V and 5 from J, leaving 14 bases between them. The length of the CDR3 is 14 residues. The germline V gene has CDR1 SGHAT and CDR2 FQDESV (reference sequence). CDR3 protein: CASSYLLGAETQYF. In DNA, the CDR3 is TGTGCCAGCAGCTACCTCCTGGGGGCCGAGACCCAGTACTTC.

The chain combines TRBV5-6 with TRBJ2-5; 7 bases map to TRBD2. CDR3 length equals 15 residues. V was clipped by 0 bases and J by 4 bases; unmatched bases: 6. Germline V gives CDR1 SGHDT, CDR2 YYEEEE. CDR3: CASSLVVSGRETQYF. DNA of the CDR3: TGTGCCAGCAGCTTGGTAGTTAGCGGGCGAGAGACCCAGTACTTC.

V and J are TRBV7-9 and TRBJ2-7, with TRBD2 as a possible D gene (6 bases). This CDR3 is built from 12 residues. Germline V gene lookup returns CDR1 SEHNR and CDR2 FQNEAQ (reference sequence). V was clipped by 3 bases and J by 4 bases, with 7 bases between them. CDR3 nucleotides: TGTGCCAGCAGCTTCAGCGGGTACGAGCAGTACTTC. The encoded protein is CASSFSGYEQYF.

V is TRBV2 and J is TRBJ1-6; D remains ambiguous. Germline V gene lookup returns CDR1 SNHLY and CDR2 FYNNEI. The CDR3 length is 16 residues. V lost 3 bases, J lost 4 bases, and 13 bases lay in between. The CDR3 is CASSDLEGGYNSPLHF. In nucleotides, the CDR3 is TGTGCCAGCAGTGACTTAGAGGGTGGATATAATTCACCCCTCCACTTT.

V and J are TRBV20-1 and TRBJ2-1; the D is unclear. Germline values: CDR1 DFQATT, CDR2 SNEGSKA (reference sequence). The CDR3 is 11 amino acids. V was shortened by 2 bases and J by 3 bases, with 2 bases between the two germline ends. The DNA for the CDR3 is TGCAGTGCTAGAAACTACAATGAGCAGTTCTTC. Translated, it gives CSARNYNEQFF.

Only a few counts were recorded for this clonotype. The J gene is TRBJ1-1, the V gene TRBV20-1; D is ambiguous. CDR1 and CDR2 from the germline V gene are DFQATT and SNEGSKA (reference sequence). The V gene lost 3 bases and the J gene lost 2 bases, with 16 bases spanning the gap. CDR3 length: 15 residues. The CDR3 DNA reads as TGCAGTGCTAGTTCCCCCCTTACAGCCAACACTGAAGCTTTCTTT. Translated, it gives CSASSPLTANTEAFF.

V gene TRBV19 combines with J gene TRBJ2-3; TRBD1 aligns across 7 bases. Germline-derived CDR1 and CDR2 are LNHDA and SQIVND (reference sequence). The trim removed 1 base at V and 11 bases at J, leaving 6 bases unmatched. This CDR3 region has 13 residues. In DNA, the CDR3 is TGTGCCAGTAGTATAGGGGAAGGGGACAGGCAGTATTTT. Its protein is CASSIGEGDRQYF.

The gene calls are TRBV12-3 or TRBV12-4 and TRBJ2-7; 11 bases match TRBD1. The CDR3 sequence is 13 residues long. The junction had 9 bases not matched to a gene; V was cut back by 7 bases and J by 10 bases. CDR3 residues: CASNPGQGVAQYF. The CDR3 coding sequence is TGTGCCAGCAATCCGGGACAGGGGGTGGCACAGTACTTC.

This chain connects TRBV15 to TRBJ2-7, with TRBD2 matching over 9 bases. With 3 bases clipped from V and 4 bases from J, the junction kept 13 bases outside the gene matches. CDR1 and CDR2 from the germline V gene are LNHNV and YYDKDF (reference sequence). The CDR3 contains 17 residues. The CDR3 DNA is TGTGCCACCAGCAGCTGGCTAGCGGGATCCACAAAGTACGAGCAGTACTTC. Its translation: CATSSWLAGSTKYEQYF. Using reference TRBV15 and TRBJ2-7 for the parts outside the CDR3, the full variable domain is DAMVIQNPRYQVTQFGKPVTLSCSQTLNHNVMYWYQQKSSQAPKLLFHYYDKDFNNEADTPDNFQSRRPNTSFCFLDIRSPGLGDTAMYLCATSSWLAGSTKYEQYFGPGTRLTVT.